The 16 T cell receptor beta chains below come from one sample, sequenced in a study of cytomegalovirus exposure and HLA in healthy donors. PCR employed 60 Vbeta and 13 Jbeta primers. Some clones are missing from TCRdb's copy, which holds only in-frame ones; the method was immunoSEQ multiplex PCR. The data contain roughly 130,000 clones, approximately 85% of them seen just once; the ten biggest clones take up 1.7%. The specimen was PBMCs. The receptors here all came from a boy aged 5-17 years in good health and CMV-seronegative.

The CDR3 DNA reads TGTGCCATCAGTGAAGGGGGCCAGGGGGTTCAGCCCCAGCATTTT. This translates into CAISEGGQGVQPQHF. J is TRBJ1-5 and V is TRBV10-3, with 7 bases lining up with TRBD1. The CDR3 extends over 15 amino acids. The V gene end was trimmed by 3 bases and the J gene end by 6 bases; junction bases not matched to a gene: 8. Germline loops: CDR1 ENHRY, CDR2 SYGVKD.

The chain has TRBV7-6 and TRBJ2-5; tentatively, D is TRBD2 (6 bases). This CDR3 is 14 amino acids long. V dropped 1 base and J dropped 7 bases, with 13 bases sitting between them. Germline V gene lookup returns CDR1 SGHVS and CDR2 FNYEAQ. CDR3 in DNA: TGTGCCAGCAGCTTAGATGCTAGCGTTAGGACCCAGTACTTC. Amino acid sequence: CASSLDASVRTQYF.

The chain couples TRBV15 to TRBJ2-5; 13 bases agree with TRBD2. V was clipped by 1 base and J by 5 bases; unmatched bases: 4. The CDR3 sequence is 16 residues long. In germline, CDR1 is LNHNV, CDR2 YYDKDF (reference sequence). The CDR3 DNA reads as TGTGCCACCAGCAGAGTAGGACTAGCGGGGGTGGAGACCCAGTACTTC. Amino acids: CATSRVGLAGVETQYF.

This chain joins TRBV7-2 and TRBJ2-3; TRBD2 is a possible D gene (6 bases). Per the germline V gene, CDR1 is SGHTA and CDR2 is FQGNSA. The V end was cut by 8 bases, the J end by 4 bases, with 13 bases between. This CDR3 comprises 13 residues. The CDR3 protein is CASGGFVSDTQYF. The CDR3 nucleotides read TGTGCCAGCGGGGGGTTTGTATCAGATACGCAGTATTTT.

The J gene is TRBJ1-2, the V gene TRBV5-1; TRBD1 matches 7 bases. The CDR3 loop spans 15 amino acids. V shed 3 bases and J 4 bases; nucleotides not matched to a gene: 9. Germline CDR1 and CDR2: SGHRS and YFSETQ. CDR3 sequence (DNA): TGCGCCAGCAGCTATGAAGACAGGGCCCGCTATGGCTACACCTTC. This gives the protein CASSYEDRARYGYTF. Full variable domain (outside the CDR3, taken from reference TRBV5-1 and TRBJ1-2): KAGVTQTPRYLIKTRGQQVTLSCSPISGHRSVSWYQQTPGQGLQFLFEYFSETQRNKGNFPGRFSGRQFSNSRSEMNVSTLELGDSALYLCASSYEDRARYGYTFGSGTRLTVV.

This chain connects TRBV10-3 to TRBJ1-1; 8 bases are a match to TRBD1. This CDR3 region has 13 residues. With 5 bases clipped from V and 7 bases from J, the junction kept 6 bases outside the gene matches. Germline V CDR1 and CDR2: ENHRY, SYGVKD. Here the CDR3 DNA reads TGTGCCATCAGTCCGGACAGGGTTAATGAAGCTTTCTTT. It specifies CAISPDRVNEAFF.

V gene TRBV7-2 combines with J gene TRBJ2-7, with unresolved D. The germline V and J ends were trimmed by 4 bases and 0 bases, with 7 bases remaining between them. Germline CDR1 is SGHTA and CDR2 is FQGNSA. This CDR3 spans 13 amino acids. The CDR3 sequence: CASSSLSSYEQYF. CDR3 nucleotides: TGTGCCAGCAGCTCCCTCTCCTCCTACGAGCAGTACTTC.

The rearrangement joins TRBV4-1 to TRBJ2-3; 11 bases line up with TRBD1. This CDR3 comprises 15 residues. The V segment lost 5 bases and the J segment 4 bases; nucleotides outside the gene matches: 5. The germline CDR1 and CDR2 sequences are MGHRA and YSYEKL. CDR3 sequence (DNA): TGCGCCAGCAGCTCCCCGGGACAGGGGGCAGATACGCAGTATTTT. This translates into CASSSPGQGADTQYF.

The chain is built from TRBV20-1 and TRBJ1-1; D ambiguous. V lost 6 bases and J lost 7, with 12 bases in between. Looked up from germline, CDR1 is DFQATT and CDR2 is SNEGSKA (reference sequence). The CDR3 contains 11 residues. CDR3 residues: CSANSGGEAFF. The CDR3 DNA reads as TGCAGTGCGAACAGTGGTGGTGAAGCTTTCTTT.

This clone was counted a single time. The chain has TRBV7-3 and TRBJ2-1; D might be TRBD2 (5 bases). Germline assignment: CDR1 SGHTA and CDR2 FQGTGA. Trimming removed 4 bases from V and 3 bases from J, with 10 bases in between. The CDR3 consists of 14 residues. The CDR3 reads CASSSEGLYNEQFF. The CDR3 DNA sequence: TGTGCCAGCAGCTCGGAAGGACTCTACAATGAGCAGTTCTTC.

The CDR3 loop reads CSVRRTGGAGTEAFF. The CDR3 DNA sequence: TGCAGCGTGCGCCGGACAGGGGGCGCGGGTACTGAAGCTTTCTTT. This chain joins TRBV29-1 and TRBJ1-1; the match to TRBD1 covers 11 bases. Germline trimming cut 6 bases from V and 5 bases from J; bases unmatched to any gene: 11. The CDR3 spans 15 residues. Germline V CDR1 and CDR2: SQVTM, ANQGSEA.

The chain is built from TRBV5-6 and TRBJ1-3, with TRBD1 as a possible D gene (6 bases). The CDR3 consists of 17 residues. V lost 1 base to trimming and J lost 0 bases, with 14 bases between them. CDR1 SGHDT and CDR2 YYEEEE come from the germline V gene. The CDR3 here is CASSLSDRRASGNTIYF. The DNA of the CDR3 is TGTGCCAGCAGCTTGTCGGACAGAAGAGCCTCTGGAAACACCATATATTTT.

V and J are TRBV7-9 and TRBJ2-7, with TRBD2 matching 9 bases. The V segment lost 5 bases and the J segment 6 bases; nucleotides outside the gene matches: 8. The CDR3 spans 14 residues. Germline V gene lookup returns CDR1 SEHNR and CDR2 FQNEAQ (reference sequence). In nucleotides, the CDR3 is TGTGCCAGCAGCCCCCCTAGCGGGATCGGCGAGCAGTACTTC. It specifies CASSPPSGIGEQYF.

The J gene is TRBJ1-6, the V gene TRBV5-6; 9 bases align to TRBD1. With V trimmed by 6 bases and J by 6 bases, 4 bases remained unmatched. CDR1 is SGHDT, CDR2 YYEEEE, per germline. The CDR3 runs 14 residues. As DNA, the CDR3 is TGTGCCAGCATAAGGACAGGGGCTAATTCACCCCTCCACTTT. As protein: CASIRTGANSPLHF.

The chain employs TRBV6-4 and TRBJ1-6, with D uncertain. CDR1 and CDR2 from the germline V gene are MRHNA and SNTAGT. This CDR3 comprises 14 residues. The V end lost 4 bases, the J end lost 2 bases, and 6 bases lay between the germline ends. DNA for the CDR3: TGTGCCAGCAGTGGGGAGCCCTATAATTCACCCCTCCACTTT. Translated, it gives CASSGEPYNSPLHF.

The CDR3, as DNA: TGCGCCAGCAGCCAAGATCCGACAGGACCCTCTGGGGCCAACGTCCTGACTTTC. It codes for CASSQDPTGPSGANVLTF. This chain connects TRBV4-1 to TRBJ2-6; D might be TRBD1 (6 bases). The CDR3 is 18 amino acids. Germline lookup yields CDR1 MGHRA and CDR2 YSYEKL. Trimming took off 0 bases at V and 0 bases at J, with 12 bases between the two ends.